The entry that follows covers one T cell receptor beta chain sequence. During active infection, Seattle patients enrolled and were then monitored through disease. This sample is drawn from a study of blood T cell repertoires in COVID-19. Study in general: The United States, Italy and Spain provided the acute and convalescent COVID-19 samples. T cells, B-cell-depleted T cells, or PBMCs supplied cDNA or gDNA.

Germline V gives CDR1 MGHRA, CDR2 YSYEKL. The J segment lost 4 bases and the V segment lost 0 bases, leaving 7 bases of the junction unmatched. The CDR3 contains 17 residues. Authors' analysis steps: The authors estimated nucleated cell counts from reference gene primer amplification. The method was immunoSEQ multiplex PCR; TCRdb's version includes in-frame clones alone and lacks a portion of them. V and J calls and clone size are given by that table; D and trimming were obtained from the DNA. The sample contains roughly 160,000 clones, roughly 84% of which appear only once. The chain couples TRBV4-1 to TRBJ1-5; 9 bases are a match to TRBD1. This receptor was taken from an elderly man with COVID-19, enrolled during active disease. Sequencing used peripheral blood. This CDR3 reads CASSQEAGTGRNQPQHF. CDR3 DNA sequence: TGCGCCAGCAGCCAAGAAGCAGGGACAGGGAGGAATCAGCCCCAGCATTTT.